This T cell receptor (beta chain) was recorded in a study of post-analysis software for immune sequencing data. The TCR beta cDNA libraries contained unique molecular identifiers. TCRdb used MiXCR to reprocess the PCR reads, holding one entry per CDR3 protein. The sample lists some 450,000 distinct CDR3 sequences; approximately 45% were seen once. Notes on the study in general: Among roughly five TRBV segments more frequent in patients than controls were TRBV5-6, TRBV5-1 and TRBV20-1. Multiple sclerosis patients showed significantly lower normalized Chao1 diversity than controls did.

About this clonotype itself: Its antigen is unidentified.

In germline, CDR1 is MGHRA, CDR2 YSYEKL. The CDR3 is made up of 18 amino acids. V was clipped by 4 bases and J by 5 bases; unmatched bases: 12. The clonotype comes from a girl under 18 with multiple sclerosis. This rearrangement joins TRBV4-1 to TRBJ2-1, with 12 nucleotides matching TRBD2. Sequencing was carried out using blood. CDR3 in amino acids: CASSPHNRTSGNNNEQFF. CDR3 nucleotides: TGCGCCAGCAGCCCCCACAATAGGACTAGCGGGAACAACAATGAGCAGTTCTTC.